This T cell receptor beta chain was documented in a study of T-cell reconstitution after alpha-beta-depleted transplantation in children. Preparing the TCRbeta library involved the use of unique molecular identifiers. TCRdb reprocessed the PCR reads with MiXCR, giving one entry per CDR3 protein. The sample records 500,000 or so distinct CDR3 sequences, 32% being singletons. This CDR3 is 17 amino acids long. The ends were cut back, 5 bases at V and 3 bases at J, with 22 bases in the middle. CDR1 SGHAT and CDR2 FQNNGV come from the germline V gene. The sequence was obtained from a human donor who donated a stem cell graft to a child with aplastic anemia. Sequenced material: PBMCs from the stem cell graft donor, taken from the stem cell graft. The chain recombines TRBV11-2 with TRBJ1-1, with a tentative D call TRBD1 (6 bases). The CDR3 nucleotides are TGTGCCAGCAGCCCTGCCTTCACCCTGAGGGGGTACACTGAAGCTTTCTTT. It is translated as CASSPAFTLRGYTEAFF. Full variable domain (missing parts from reference TRBV11-2 and TRBJ1-1): EAGVAQSPRYKIIEKRQSVAFWCNPISGHATLYWYQQILGQGPKLLIQFQNNGVVDDSQLPKDRFSAERLKGVDSTLKIQPAKLEDSAVYLCASSPAFTLRGYTEAFFGQGTRLTVV.